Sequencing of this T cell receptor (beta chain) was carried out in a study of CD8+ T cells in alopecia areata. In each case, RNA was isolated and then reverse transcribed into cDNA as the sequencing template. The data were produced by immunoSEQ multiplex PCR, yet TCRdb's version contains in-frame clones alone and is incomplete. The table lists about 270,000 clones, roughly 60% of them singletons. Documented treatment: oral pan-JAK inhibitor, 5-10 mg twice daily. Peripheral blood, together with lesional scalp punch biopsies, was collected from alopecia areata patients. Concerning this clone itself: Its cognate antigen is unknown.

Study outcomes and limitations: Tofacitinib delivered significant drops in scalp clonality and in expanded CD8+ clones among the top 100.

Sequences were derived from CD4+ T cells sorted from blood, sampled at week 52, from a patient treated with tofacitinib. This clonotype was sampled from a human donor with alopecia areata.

CDR3 protein: CASSSGSGANVLTF. Written as DNA, the CDR3 is TGTGCCAGCAGTTCGGGCTCTGGGGCCAACGTCCTGACTTTC. The V gene is TRBV6-5, the J gene TRBJ2-6; D unresolved. V shed 4 bases and J shed 0 bases, with 4 bases lying between them. CDR3 size: 14 residues. The germline V gene has CDR1 MNHEY and CDR2 SVGAGI.